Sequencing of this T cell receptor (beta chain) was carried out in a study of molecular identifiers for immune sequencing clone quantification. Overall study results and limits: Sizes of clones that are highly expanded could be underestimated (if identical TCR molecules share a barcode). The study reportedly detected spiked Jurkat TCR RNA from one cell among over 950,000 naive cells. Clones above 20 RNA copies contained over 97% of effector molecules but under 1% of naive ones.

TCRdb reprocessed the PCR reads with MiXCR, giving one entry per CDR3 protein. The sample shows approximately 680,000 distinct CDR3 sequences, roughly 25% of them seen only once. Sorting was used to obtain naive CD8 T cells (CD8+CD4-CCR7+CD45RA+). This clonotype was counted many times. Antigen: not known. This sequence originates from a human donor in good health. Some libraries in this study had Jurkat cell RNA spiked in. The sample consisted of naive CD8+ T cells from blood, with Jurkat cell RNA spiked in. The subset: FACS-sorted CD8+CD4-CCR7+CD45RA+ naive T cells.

CDR3 coding DNA: TGCGCCAGCAGCCAATCACCCTGGGACAGGGCTAACTATGGCTACACCTTC. Protein product: CASSQSPWDRANYGYTF. The V and J genes are TRBV4-1 and TRBJ1-2; 9 bases line up with TRBD1. There are 17 residues in the CDR3. Germline V gene lookup returns CDR1 MGHRA and CDR2 YSYEKL. With 2 bases clipped from V and 0 bases from J, the junction kept 7 bases outside the gene matches.